A single T cell receptor (beta chain) is shown here with its context. Antigen: not known. J was trimmed by 5 bases and V by 0 bases; bases with no gene match: 6. Per germline, CDR1 MGHRA and CDR2 YSYEKL. CDR3 length: 15 amino acids. This entry comes from a study of PD-1 blockade in classical Hodgkin lymphoma. Study results and caveats: Significant TCR diversity gains by C4D1 occurred in CD4+ but not CD8+ cells.

Every single patient, without exception, relapsed after autologous stem cell transplantation, and brentuximab vedotin exposure varied. Patients showed best responses of complete response, partial response or progressive disease. The data were produced by immunoSEQ multiplex PCR, yet TCRdb's version contains in-frame clones alone and is incomplete. The sample includes roughly 4,500 clones, around 60% seen only once; the top ten take roughly a third. The TCR originated in a human donor with classical Hodgkin lymphoma. The rearrangement joins TRBV4-1 to TRBJ2-7, with 8 bases identical to TRBD1. The sequences come from peripheral blood mononuclear cells (PBMCs), collected at baseline. CDR3 residues: CASSQDEGQGNEQYF. Written as DNA, the CDR3 is TGCGCCAGCAGCCAAGATGAAGGACAGGGTAACGAGCAGTACTTC.